In this sample, the clone carrying this T cell receptor (beta chain) turned up a few times. No antigen is known for it. This entry belongs to a study of blood T cells in healthy people across ages. There are 16 residues in the CDR3. Through a sample-barcoded 5' primer and a J-beta primer mix, a second PCR was run for roughly 6 to 11 cycles. Using its own MiXCR run on the 5' RACE reads, TCRdb lists one record per CDR3 protein. The table records more than 900,000 distinct CDR3 sequences, roughly 24% of them present only once. The study, taken as a whole, reports: Significant beta diversity loss was already apparent by age approximately 37, declining roughly linearly.

The sample also formed part of further work on T cells of mothers and their children. This second study says: The whole RNA yield was converted to cDNA, roughly 1.5 ug per 15 ul. No clones detected were persistent microchimeric T cell clones.

The receptor was derived from a girl aged 2 to 9 in good health. J is TRBJ1-2 and V is TRBV21-1; the table's D call, TRBD1, was not checked against the DNA. TRBV21-1 is classified as a pseudogene. Material for sequencing was blood. CDR3 bases: TGTGCCAGCAGCAACCCGGGACAGCCCCTTAACTATGGCTACACCTTC. As protein: CASSNPGQPLNYGYTF.